A single sample gave rise to the 3 T cell receptor beta chains below, sequenced in a study of blood T cell repertoires in COVID-19. The data were produced by immunoSEQ multiplex PCR, yet TCRdb's version contains in-frame clones alone and is incomplete. This sample has fewer than 500,000 clones, with 85% to 90% found just once. The material sequenced was PBMCs or T cells enriched from blood (not recorded which). These receptors came from a man aged 30 to 39 who had recovered from COVID-19.

The chain links TRBV7-3 to TRBJ1-1, with D unclear. This CDR3 has 13 residues. Between the trimmed V and J ends, which lost 1 base and 3 bases, there was a span of 6 bases. Germline values: CDR1 SGHTA, CDR2 FQGTGA. CDR3 nucleotide sequence: TGTGCCAGCAGCTTAAATCTGTACACTGAAGCTTTCTTT. Encoded protein: CASSLNLYTEAFF.

Remarks on this clone: This specimen includes other DNA sequences encoding the same CDR3. The CDR3 here is CASSPDRGRNTEAFF. The DNA for the CDR3 is TGTGCCAGCAGTCCTGACAGGGGGCGGAACACTGAAGCTTTCTTT. The J gene is TRBJ1-1, the V gene TRBV27; TRBD1 matches at 10 bases. The CDR3 loop spans 15 amino acids. CDR1 is MNHEY, CDR2 SMNVEV, per germline (reference sequence). V lost 5 bases and J lost 1; bases outside the gene matches: 4.

The chain links TRBV7-2 to TRBJ2-2, with TRBD2 matching over 14 bases. The CDR3 length is 18 residues. Looked up from germline, CDR1 is SGHTA and CDR2 is FQGNSA. Trimming cost V 5 bases and J 1 base; bases outside gene matches: 6. CDR3 bases: TGTGCCAGCAGCCAAAGGACTAGCGGGAGGAGGAACACCGGGGAGCTGTTTTTT. This codes for CASSQRTSGRRNTGELFF.